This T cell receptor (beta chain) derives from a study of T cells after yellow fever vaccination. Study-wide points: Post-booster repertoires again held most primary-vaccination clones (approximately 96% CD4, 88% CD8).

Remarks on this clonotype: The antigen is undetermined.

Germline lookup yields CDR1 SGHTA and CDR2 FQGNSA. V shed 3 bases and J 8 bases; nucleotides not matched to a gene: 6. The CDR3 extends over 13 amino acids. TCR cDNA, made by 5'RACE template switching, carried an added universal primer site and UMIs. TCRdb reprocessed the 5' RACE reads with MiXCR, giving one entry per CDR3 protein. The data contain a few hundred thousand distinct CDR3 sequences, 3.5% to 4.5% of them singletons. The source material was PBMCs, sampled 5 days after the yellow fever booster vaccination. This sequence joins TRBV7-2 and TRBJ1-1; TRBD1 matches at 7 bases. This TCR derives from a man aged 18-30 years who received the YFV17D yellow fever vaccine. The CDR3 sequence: CASSFGQDREAFF. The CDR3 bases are TGTGCCAGCAGCTTTGGACAGGACCGAGAAGCTTTCTTT.